This T cell receptor beta chain was sequenced in a study of blood T cell repertoires in COVID-19. At the level of the study: Specimens from acute and convalescent COVID-19 originated in the United States, Italy and Spain. PBMCs, B-cell-depleted T cells, or T cells were the source of the cDNA or gDNA that made up the material.

In the authors' methods: Reference gene primer amplification in the assay estimated nucleated cell counts. Sequencing was performed with immunoSEQ multiplex PCR; in TCRdb, only in-frame clones are kept and a portion is missing. V, J and clone size are taken as reported in that table, and D and trimming were inferred from the DNA itself. The table records 90,000 or so clones, roughly 90% of them present only once. This CDR3 spans 16 amino acids. Looked up from germline, CDR1 is GTSNPN and CDR2 is SVGIG (reference sequence). V lost 0 bases to trimming and J lost 5 bases; unmatched junction nucleotides: 8.

The sequence was collected from a man aged 55 to 70 with acute or convalescent COVID-19. The chain links TRBV30 to TRBJ2-2; 8 nucleotides line up with TRBD2. The sequencing input was peripheral blood. The CDR3, as DNA: TGTGCCTGGAGTGTACGTCGGGGGGGCCGAACCGGGGAGCTGTTTTTT. Its translation: CAWSVRRGGRTGELFF.